The T cell receptor beta chain described here comes from a study of cytomegalovirus exposure and HLA in healthy donors. PCR primers comprised 60 Vbeta and 13 Jbeta primers. Some clones are missing from TCRdb's copy, which holds only in-frame ones; the method was immunoSEQ multiplex PCR. Of a few hundred thousand clones listed, approximately 80% are singletons. The sample consisted of PBMCs. The receptor was derived from a middle-aged man in good health and CMV-seronegative.

The CDR3 region has the DNA TGCAGCGTCGGACAGCTGAGCTATGGCTACACCTTC. Amino acids: CSVGQLSYGYTF. The rearrangement links TRBV29-1 to TRBJ1-2, with a weak D call TRBD1 (6 bases). V lost 6 bases and J lost 4, with 12 bases in between. There are 12 residues in the CDR3. Germline CDR1 SQVTM, CDR2 ANQGSEA.